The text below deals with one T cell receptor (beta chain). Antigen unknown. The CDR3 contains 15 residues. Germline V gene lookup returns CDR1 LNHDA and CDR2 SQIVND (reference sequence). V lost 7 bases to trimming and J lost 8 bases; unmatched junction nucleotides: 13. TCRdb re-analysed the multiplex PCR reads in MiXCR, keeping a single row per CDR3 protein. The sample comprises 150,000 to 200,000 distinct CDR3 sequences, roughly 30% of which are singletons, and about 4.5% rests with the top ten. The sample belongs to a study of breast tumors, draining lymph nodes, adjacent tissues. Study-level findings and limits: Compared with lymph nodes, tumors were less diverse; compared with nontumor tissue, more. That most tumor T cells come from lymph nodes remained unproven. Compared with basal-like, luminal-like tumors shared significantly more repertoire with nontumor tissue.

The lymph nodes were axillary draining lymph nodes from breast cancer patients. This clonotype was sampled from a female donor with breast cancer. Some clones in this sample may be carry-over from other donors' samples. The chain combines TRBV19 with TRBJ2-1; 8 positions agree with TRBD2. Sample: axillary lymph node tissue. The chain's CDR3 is CASKVGLAGTDEQFF. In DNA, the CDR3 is TGTGCCAGTAAGGTAGGGCTAGCGGGCACGGATGAGCAGTTCTTC.